A selection of T cell receptor beta chains follows, all from one sample in a study of blood T cell repertoires in COVID-19. Using immunoSEQ multiplex PCR, the repertoire was profiled, and TCRdb retains in-frame clones only, with some absent. The data show fewer than 250,000 clones, about 86% seen once. Sequencing used PBMCs or T cells enriched from blood (not recorded which). These receptor sequences come from a woman aged 35 to 49 in a cohort exposed to, infected with or recovered from COVID-19 (not recorded which). CDR3s include the opening cysteine and the closing phenylalanine or tryptophan. The order of the fields is D gene, J gene, V gene, CDR3 protein, CDR3 DNA. A D gene is named only where the DNA matches it firmly.

d_gene: NA; j_gene: TRBJ2-7; v_gene: TRBV27; CDR3aa: CATTLQGPYEQYF; CDR3nt: TGTGCCACCACGCTACAGGGCCCCTACGAGCAGTACTTC
d_gene: NA; j_gene: TRBJ2-3; v_gene: TRBV3-1/TRBV3-2; CDR3aa: CASSQERGLETDTQYF; CDR3nt: TGTGCCAGCAGCCAAGAGCGGGGTTTAGAAACAGATACGCAGTATTTT
d_gene: TRBD2; j_gene: TRBJ2-1; v_gene: TRBV27; CDR3aa: CASSPRGLNYNEQFF; CDR3nt: TGTGCCAGCAGTCCGAGGGGACTAAACTACAATGAGCAGTTCTTC
d_gene: TRBD2; j_gene: TRBJ2-3; v_gene: TRBV7-2; CDR3aa: CAFSSGRTDTQYF; CDR3nt: TGTGCCTTCTCTAGCGGGCGCACAGATACGCAGTATTTT
d_gene: NA; j_gene: TRBJ1-1; v_gene: TRBV25-1; CDR3aa: CASSVSSEAFF; CDR3nt: TGTGCCAGCAGTGTAAGCTCTGAAGCTTTCTTT
d_gene: NA; j_gene: TRBJ1-1; v_gene: TRBV4-2; CDR3aa: CASSHGDRLDTEAFF; CDR3nt: TGTGCCAGCAGCCATGGTGATCGGTTAGACACTGAAGCTTTCTTT
d_gene: TRBD1; j_gene: TRBJ1-2; v_gene: TRBV29-1; CDR3aa: CSVVRTGGGYGYTF; CDR3nt: TGCAGCGTTGTTCGGACAGGGGGCGGCTATGGCTACACCTTC
d_gene: NA; j_gene: TRBJ2-5; v_gene: TRBV5-4; CDR3aa: CADWGRETQYF; CDR3nt: TGTGCCGACTGGGGCAGGGAGACCCAGTACTTC
d_gene: TRBD1; j_gene: TRBJ1-5; v_gene: TRBV4-2; CDR3aa: CASSQDPGTERNQPQHF; CDR3nt: TGTGCCAGCAGCCAAGATCCCGGGACAGAGAGAAATCAGCCCCAGCATTTT
d_gene: TRBD2; j_gene: TRBJ2-1; v_gene: TRBV7-8; CDR3aa: CASSSSGRSSYNEQFF; CDR3nt: TGTGCCAGCAGCTCTAGCGGGAGGTCTTCCTACAATGAGCAGTTCTTC